The 22 T cell receptor beta chains given below trace back to one sample, sequenced in a study of technical replicates of blood from a few donors. Data came from immunoSEQ multiplex PCR; TCRdb stores just in-frame clones and leaves some out. The repertoire holds some 80,000 clones, with approximately 94% as singletons. Sequences were obtained from T cells isolated from PBMCs. Receptor source: a human donor in good health.

This chain joins TRBV27 and TRBJ1-1; 10 bases are shared with TRBD1. Germline CDR1 is MNHEY and CDR2 is SMNVEV (reference sequence). Trimming removed 1 base from V and 0 bases from J; junction bases left unmatched: 5. This CDR3 is built from 17 residues. The chain's CDR3 is CASSLYGQGVLNTEAFF. The DNA for the CDR3 is TGTGCCAGCAGTTTATACGGACAGGGGGTTTTGAACACTGAAGCTTTCTTT.

V and J are TRBV28 and TRBJ1-2, with TRBD1 as a possible D gene (6 bases). The V end was cut by 2 bases, the J end by 0 bases, with 10 bases between. The germline gives CDR1 MDHEN, CDR2 SYDVKM. The CDR3 sequence is 15 residues long. The CDR3 coding sequence is TGTGCCAGCAGTTTACCAGCAGGGGCTAACTATGGCTACACCTTC. Amino acids: CASSLPAGANYGYTF.

The chain joins TRBV7-9 to TRBJ2-7; D is perhaps TRBD1 (6 bases). The V gene's germline CDR1 is SEHNR and CDR2 FQNEAQ (reference sequence). The CDR3 spans 14 residues. With 6 bases removed from V and 7 bases from J, the gap between germline ends came to 19 bases. The CDR3 nucleotides read TGTGCCAGCAGGGGCTCAGGGGTTTCGGGGGAGCAGTACTTC. It encodes CASRGSGVSGEQYF.

This rearrangement joins TRBV6-5 to TRBJ1-2, with D possibly TRBD1 on 6 matching bases. This CDR3 contains 13 residues. Germline V CDR1 and CDR2: MNHEY, SVGAGI. V was clipped by 2 bases and J by 3 bases, with 7 bases between them. DNA for the CDR3: TGTGCCAGCAGTTACGACAGGTACTATGGCTACACCTTC. It specifies CASSYDRYYGYTF.

This chain uses TRBV7-6 with TRBJ1-2, with 7 bases fitting TRBD1. Per germline, CDR1 SGHVS and CDR2 FNYEAQ. Losses at the gene ends were 5 bases for V and 6 bases for J; bases not matched to a gene: 9. CDR3 length: 14 amino acids. The CDR3: CASSTGTEIDGYTF. The CDR3 coding sequence is TGTGCCAGCAGCACTGGGACAGAGATTGATGGCTACACCTTC.

V is TRBV7-3 and J is TRBJ2-2, with 7 positions matching TRBD1. Germline CDR1 SGHTA, CDR2 FQGTGA. The CDR3 covers 16 residues. The V and J ends lost 5 bases and 3 bases, in that order; junction bases with no gene match: 9. The CDR3 DNA reads TGTGCCAGCAGCCCCGAACAGGGGCAGTACACCGGGGAGCTGTTTTTT. It encodes CASSPEQGQYTGELFF.

The chain joins TRBV5-4 to TRBJ2-7; 7 nucleotides align to TRBD1. Germline lookup yields CDR1 SGHNT and CDR2 YYREEE (reference sequence). Trimming cost V 4 bases and J 2 bases; bases outside gene matches: 6. The CDR3 consists of 14 residues. This CDR3 is CASSPPTGPYEQYF. The CDR3 DNA reads TGTGCCAGCAGCCCCCCGACAGGGCCCTACGAGCAGTACTTC. Drawing the rest from reference TRBV5-4 and TRBJ2-7, the complete variable domain is ETGVTQSPTHLIKTRGQQVTLRCSSQSGHNTVSWYQQALGQGPQFIFQYYREEENGRGNFPPRFSGLQFPNYSSELNVNALELDDSALYLCASSPPTGPYEQYFGPGTRLTVT.

This sequence joins TRBV19 and TRBJ1-4, with TRBD1 as a possible D gene (5 bases). The V end lost 3 bases, the J end lost 8 bases, and 22 bases lay between the germline ends. This CDR3 is 17 amino acids long. CDR1 LNHDA and CDR2 SQIVND come from the germline V gene (reference sequence). The CDR3 loop reads CASSMGTGERSREKLFF. The CDR3 DNA sequence: TGTGCCAGTAGTATGGGGACGGGGGAAAGGTCTCGGGAAAAACTGTTTTTT.

V usage is TRBV7-8 and J usage is TRBJ2-3; D is ambiguous. This CDR3 contains 13 residues. Germline CDR1 reads SGHVS; CDR2 reads FQNEAQ. V dropped 5 bases and J dropped 6 bases, with 12 bases sitting between them. The CDR3 sequence: CASSHGSWDTQYF. In nucleotides, the CDR3 is TGTGCCAGCAGCCATGGCTCGTGGGATACGCAGTATTTT.

The chain couples TRBV28 to TRBJ2-1, with D possibly matching TRBD1 (6 bases). V lost 6 bases and J lost 8, with 14 bases in between. The CDR3 has 13 residues. The germline V gene has CDR1 MDHEN and CDR2 SYDVKM. DNA for the CDR3: TGTGCCAGCAGGCCAGGGACAATTCATGAGCAGTTCTTC. Translation: CASRPGTIHEQFF.

This rearrangement joins TRBV5-1 to TRBJ2-5; 7 bases agree with TRBD1. Germline CDR1 reads SGHRS; CDR2 reads YFSETQ. This CDR3 has 16 amino acids. V gave up 3 bases and J gave up 4 bases; unmatched junction bases: 12. CDR3 nucleotide sequence: TGCGCCAGCAGCTCCCCGACAGGGACCGATATAGAGACCCAGTACTTC. Its protein product is CASSSPTGTDIETQYF.

The CDR3 region is CASSEGLEQYF. CDR3 in DNA: TGTGCCAGCAGTGAGGGACTGGAGCAGTACTTC. V is TRBV6-5 and J is TRBJ2-7; possibly TRBD2 for D (6 bases). V lost 5 bases and J lost 7, with 9 bases in between. This CDR3 contains 11 residues. Germline CDR1 MNHEY, CDR2 SVGAGI.

The chain has TRBV9 and TRBJ1-2, with a tentative D call TRBD1 (5 bases). Trimming cost V 5 bases and J 3 bases, with 11 bases left between them. Germline assignment: CDR1 SGDLS and CDR2 YYNGEE. The CDR3 is 13 amino acids. The CDR3 bases are TGTGCCAGCAGAGGTTCCAGGGACTATGGCTACACCTTC. Its protein product is CASRGSRDYGYTF.

V is TRBV19 and J is TRBJ1-1; TRBD1 aligns across 9 bases. J was trimmed by 6 bases and V by 6 bases; bases with no gene match: 8. Germline lookup yields CDR1 LNHDA and CDR2 SQIVND (reference sequence). The CDR3 length is 14 residues. CDR3 sequence reads: CASRQTGGLSEAFF. The CDR3 bases are TGTGCCAGTAGGCAGACAGGGGGTTTGTCTGAAGCTTTCTTT.

The count of this clone is one. This chain connects TRBV2 to TRBJ1-4, with D possibly TRBD1 on 6 matching bases. V gave up 11 bases and J gave up 10 bases, with 11 bases separating them. The CDR3 length is 10 residues. From germline, CDR1 is SNHLY and CDR2 FYNNEI. CDR3 nucleotides: TGTGCCTGGAGGGGGGGAAAACTGTTTTTT. It translates to CAWRGGKLFF.

The chain is built from TRBV19 and TRBJ1-5; D possibly corresponds to TRBD1 (5 bases). CDR3 size: 14 residues. Germline assignment: CDR1 LNHDA and CDR2 SQIVND (reference sequence). V dropped 2 bases and J dropped 4 bases, with 9 bases sitting between them. The CDR3 DNA follows: TGTGCCAGTAGTATAACGGGGGGTAATCAGCCCCAGCATTTT. Protein product: CASSITGGNQPQHF.

V and J are TRBV13 and TRBJ2-3, with D possibly matching TRBD2 (5 bases). The CDR3 consists of 13 residues. Germline V CDR1 and CDR2: PRHDT, FYEKMQ (reference sequence). V was clipped by 5 bases and J by 6 bases, with 12 bases between them. DNA for the CDR3: TGTGCCAGCAGCCCCGGACTCCCTGATACGCAGTATTTT. Its translation is CASSPGLPDTQYF.

The J gene is TRBJ1-3, the V gene TRBV9; no clear D gene. With 4 bases removed from V and 1 base from J, the gap between germline ends came to 15 bases. CDR1 is SGDLS, CDR2 YYNGEE, per germline. CDR3 length: 16 residues. DNA of the CDR3: TGTGCCAGCAGCCCCCTAACACGGGTATCTGGAAACACCATATATTTT. Amino acid sequence: CASSPLTRVSGNTIYF.

This clone was observed a handful of times. Here the CDR3 reads CASSLRQVTGELFF. The CDR3 nucleotides read TGTGCCAGCAGCTTACGGCAGGTCACCGGGGAGCTGTTTTTT. V and J are TRBV11-3 and TRBJ2-2; D is ambiguous. The CDR3 has 14 amino acids. V was shortened by 2 bases and J by 4 bases, with 8 bases between the two germline ends. The germline V gene encodes CDR1 SGHNT and CDR2 YENEEA.

The sample holds one count of this clone. This rearrangement joins TRBV11-2 to TRBJ2-2; maybe TRBD2 (7 bases). Germline-derived CDR1 and CDR2 are SGHAT and FQNNGV. The CDR3 is 13 residues long. With 6 bases removed from V and 6 bases from J, the gap between germline ends came to 11 bases. In nucleotides, the CDR3 is TGTGCCAGCAGTAAAGGGGGGGCCGGGGAGCTGTTTTTT. Protein sequence: CASSKGGAGELFF.

CDR3 residues: CASRREGLEQFF. CDR3 sequence (DNA): TGTGCCAGCAGGCGGGAGGGCCTCGAGCAGTTCTTC. The chain couples TRBV2 to TRBJ2-1; TRBD2 aligns across 9 bases. The CDR3 is 12 amino acids. V was clipped by 6 bases and J by 10 bases; unmatched bases: 4. From germline, CDR1 is SNHLY and CDR2 FYNNEI.

The chain employs TRBV19 and TRBJ2-7, with 7 nucleotides matching TRBD1. The length of the CDR3 is 14 residues. From germline, CDR1 is LNHDA and CDR2 SQIVND (reference sequence). Germline trimming cut 6 bases from V and 4 bases from J; bases unmatched to any gene: 9. DNA for the CDR3: TGTGCCAGTAGCAAGGGGACAGCCCTATACGAGCAGTACTTC. Translation: CASSKGTALYEQYF.